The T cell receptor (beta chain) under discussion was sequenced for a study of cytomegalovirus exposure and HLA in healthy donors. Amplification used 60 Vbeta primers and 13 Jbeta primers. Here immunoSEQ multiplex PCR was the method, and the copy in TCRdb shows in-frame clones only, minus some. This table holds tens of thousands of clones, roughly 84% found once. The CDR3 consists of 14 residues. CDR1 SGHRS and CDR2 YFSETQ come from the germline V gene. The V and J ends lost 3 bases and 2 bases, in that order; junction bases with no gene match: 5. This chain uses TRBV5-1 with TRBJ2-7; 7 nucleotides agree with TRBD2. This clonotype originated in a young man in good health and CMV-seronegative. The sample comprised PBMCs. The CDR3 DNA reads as TGCGCCAGCAGCTGGGTAGCGGGTACCTACGAGCAGTACTTC. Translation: CASSWVAGTYEQYF.